These 27 T cell receptor beta chains were sequenced from one sample in a study of blood T cell repertoires in COVID-19. Assay: immunoSEQ multiplex PCR; the TCRdb copy retains only in-frame clones and omits some. Seen here are about 100,000 clones, 89% observed once, and the top ten hold about 5.3%. Material for sequencing was peripheral blood. Source of these receptors: a man between 35 and 55 years old with active or convalescent COVID-19.

The gene calls are TRBV3-1 (or the pseudogene TRBV3-2) and TRBJ2-7; D gene unclear. The CDR3 runs 20 residues. V was trimmed by 2 bases and J by 0 bases, leaving 26 bases between them. CDR1 is LGHDT, CDR2 YNNKEL, per germline (reference sequence). CDR3: CASSQNLSAGPESPSYEQYF. The CDR3 nucleotides read TGTGCCAGCAGCCAAAACCTATCCGCAGGCCCGGAAAGCCCCTCCTACGAGCAGTACTTC.

The chain is built from TRBV7-9 and TRBJ1-2; possible D gene TRBD1, 5 bases. The CDR3 has 15 residues. Trimming took 5 bases from V and 3 from J, leaving 16 bases between them. CDR1 is SEHNR and CDR2 is FQNEAQ in the germline V gene (reference sequence). The chain's CDR3 is CASSLGADFDYGYTF. The CDR3 nucleotides read TGTGCCAGCAGCCTAGGGGCAGATTTCGACTATGGCTACACCTTC.

The rearrangement uses TRBV4-1 and TRBJ1-6; weak D call: TRBD1 (5 bases). The CDR3 length is 17 residues. Germline V CDR1 and CDR2: MGHRA, YSYEKL. Trimming pared 3 bases from V and 10 bases from J, leaving 22 bases between. CDR3 DNA sequence: TGCGCCAGCAGCCAGGGGGGAGCCTGGGGAATAGGCTCACCCCTCCACTTT. It codes for CASSQGGAWGIGSPLHF.

The chain couples TRBV7-9 to TRBJ1-2; 9 positions match TRBD1. The CDR3 covers 16 residues. The trim removed 1 base at V and 1 base at J, leaving 4 bases unmatched. Germline lookup yields CDR1 SEHNR and CDR2 FQNEAQ (reference sequence). The CDR3 spells CASSLEAGQGNYGYTF. DNA of the CDR3: TGTGCCAGCAGCTTAGAGGCGGGACAGGGTAACTATGGCTACACCTTC.

V usage is TRBV7-3 and J usage is TRBJ2-6; D is possibly TRBD1 (5 bases). CDR3 length: 15 amino acids. Trimming left V 4 bases short and J 2 bases short, with 9 bases between. From germline, CDR1 is SGHTA and CDR2 FQGTGA. For the CDR3, the DNA is TGTGCCAGCAGCTCCAGGGTGGCTGGGGCCAACGTCCTGACTTTC. Translation: CASSSRVAGANVLTF.

This rearrangement joins TRBV6-6 to TRBJ1-4; 9 positions agree with TRBD1. J was trimmed by 8 bases and V by 5 bases; bases with no gene match: 9. Germline V lookup: CDR1 MNHNY, CDR2 SVGAGI (reference sequence). This CDR3 comprises 15 residues. As DNA, the CDR3 is TGTGCCAGCAGTCGATCCGGGACAGGGTACGAAAAACTGTTTTTT. Amino acid sequence: CASSRSGTGYEKLFF.

The genes are TRBV10-3 and TRBJ1-1, with 7 nucleotides matching TRBD1. Germline V gene data show CDR1 as ENHRY and CDR2 as SYGVKD. V dropped 4 bases and J dropped 6; count of bases not matched to a gene: 14. The CDR3 length is 16 residues. CDR3 loop: CAISAGGSRGTAEAFF. Written as DNA, the CDR3 is TGTGCCATCAGTGCAGGGGGTTCTCGAGGGACCGCTGAAGCTTTCTTT.

This clone was recorded once. The chain recombines TRBV19 with TRBJ1-4, with D possibly matching TRBD1 (5 bases). The length of the CDR3 is 19 residues. V lost 5 bases and J lost 10, with 32 bases in between. Germline CDR1 reads LNHDA; CDR2 reads SQIVND (reference sequence). The chain's CDR3 is CASSGGVPGRSPSLGKLFF. The CDR3, as DNA: TGTGCCAGTAGTGGGGGGGTCCCGGGACGGAGCCCTTCCTTGGGAAAACTGTTTTTT.

J is TRBJ2-7 and V is TRBV18, with 8 positions matching TRBD1. This CDR3 region has 14 residues. Germline V gives CDR1 KGHSH, CDR2 LQKENI. V trimming: 3 bases; J trimming: 7 bases; junction bases outside the gene matches: 8. CDR3 region: CASSPDGTGQEQYF. In DNA, the CDR3 is TGTGCCAGCTCACCTGACGGGACAGGCCAAGAGCAGTACTTC.

The rearrangement joins TRBV11-1 to TRBJ2-1; 7 bases are a match to TRBD2. V shed 5 bases and J 9 bases; nucleotides not matched to a gene: 7. Germline assignment: CDR1 SGHAT and CDR2 FQDESV (reference sequence). The CDR3 has 13 residues. CDR3 in amino acids: CASSPLAGAEQFF. The CDR3 nucleotides are TGTGCCAGCAGCCCCCTGGCGGGAGCTGAGCAGTTCTTC. The whole variable domain, remainder taken from reference TRBV11-1 and TRBJ2-1, is EAEVAQSPRYKITEKSQAVAFWCDPISGHATLYWYRQILGQGPELLVQFQDESVVDDSQLPKDRFSAERLKGVDSTLKIQPAELGDSAMYLCASSPLAGAEQFFGPGTRLTVL.

V and J are TRBV4-1 and TRBJ2-7, with 7 bases that match TRBD2. V lost 0 bases to trimming and J lost 4 bases; unmatched junction nucleotides: 3. Per the germline V gene, CDR1 is MGHRA and CDR2 is YSYEKL. The CDR3 is 14 residues long. CDR3 bases: TGCGCCAGCAGCCAAGATCCGGGGGGTTACGAGCAGTACTTC. Translating it yields CASSQDPGGYEQYF.

The V and J genes are TRBV5-8 and TRBJ1-1; D remains ambiguous. The CDR3 has 17 residues. Trimming shortened V by 3 bases and J by 14 bases, and 32 bases separated the two germline ends. Germline CDR1 is SGHTS and CDR2 is YDEGEE. The CDR3 here is CASSYFITGGRLPGVFF. CDR3 in DNA: TGTGCCAGCAGCTACTTTATTACCGGTGGGAGATTGCCGGGAGTCTTCTTT. Based on the CDR3 plus reference TRBV5-8 and TRBJ1-1, the full variable domain is EAGVTQSPTHLIKTRGQQATLRCSPISGHTSVYWYQQALGLGLQFLLWYDEGEERNRGNFPPRFSGRQFPNYSSELNVNALELEDSALYLCASSYFITGGRLPGVFFGQGTRLTVV.

The chain links TRBV27 to TRBJ1-2, with TRBD1 matching over 9 bases. Germline V gives CDR1 MNHEY, CDR2 SMNVEV (reference sequence). The trim removed 5 bases at V and 0 bases at J, leaving 7 bases unmatched. CDR3 length: 16 amino acids. The CDR3 DNA is TGTGCCAGCAGTCCTGGGACAGGGACGACTAACTATGGCTACACCTTC. Translated: CASSPGTGTTNYGYTF.

DNA of the CDR3: TGTGCCAGCAGCCCCCGACTAGTAGGGTCATACAATGAGCAGTTCTTC. This codes for CASSPRLVGSYNEQFF. This chain joins TRBV9 and TRBJ2-1; maybe TRBD2 (6 bases). The V end lost 4 bases, the J end lost 4 bases, and 18 bases lay between the germline ends. The CDR3 has 16 amino acids. CDR1 is SGDLS and CDR2 is YYNGEE in the germline V gene.

The gene calls are TRBV7-8 and TRBJ1-1, with D perhaps TRBD1 (6 bases). In germline, CDR1 is SGHVS, CDR2 FQNEAQ. CDR3 length equals 17 residues. V lost 2 bases and J 0 bases, leaving 16 bases between the germline ends. In DNA, the CDR3 is TGTGCCAGCAGCTTACCAATACAGGGTCCCATGAACACTGAAGCTTTCTTT. Amino acids: CASSLPIQGPMNTEAFF.

This clone has a handful of counts. The chain has TRBV30 and TRBJ1-3; D unclear. Germline CDR1 reads GTSNPN; CDR2 reads SVGIG (reference sequence). Trimming pared 7 bases from V and 1 base from J, leaving 11 bases between. The CDR3 is made up of 13 amino acids. The CDR3 sequence is CAFHRGSGNTIYF. The DNA for the CDR3 is TGTGCCTTCCATCGGGGTTCTGGAAACACCATATATTTT. The variable domain in full, with the rest retrieved from reference TRBV30 and TRBJ1-3, is SQTIHQWPATLVQPVGSPLSLECTVEGTSNPNLYWYRQAAGRGLQLLFYSVGIGQISSEVPQNLSASRPQDRQFILSSKKLLLSDSGFYLCAFHRGSGNTIYFGEGSWLTVV.

This clone appeared a few times. The chain recombines TRBV6-1 with TRBJ2-2; 14 positions agree with TRBD2. CDR3 length equals 19 residues. V lost 4 bases, J lost 3 bases, and 10 bases stayed unmatched. CDR1 is MNHNS and CDR2 is SASEGT in the germline V gene. In DNA, the CDR3 is TGTGCCAGCAGTGCGGGACTAGCGGGAGCGAGGTTGGACACCGGGGAGCTGTTTTTT. It is translated as CASSAGLAGARLDTGELFF.

The chain employs TRBV6-6 and TRBJ1-6, with TRBD1 as a possible D gene (6 bases). Between the trimmed V and J ends, which lost 2 bases and 5 bases, there was a span of 10 bases. CDR1 and CDR2 (germline): MNHNY, SVGAGI (reference sequence). The CDR3 length is 15 residues. The CDR3 coding sequence is TGTGCCAGCAGTTACCAGGGGCAGAATAATTCACCCCTCCACTTT. Its translation is CASSYQGQNNSPLHF.

V gene TRBV30 combines with J gene TRBJ2-3; TRBD1 aligns across 8 bases. The germline CDR1 and CDR2 sequences are GTSNPN and SVGIG (reference sequence). V lost 3 bases, J lost 7 bases, and 6 bases stayed unmatched. CDR3 length: 13 amino acids. The CDR3 sequence: CAWSPDRAYTQYF. CDR3 sequence (DNA): TGTGCCTGGAGCCCGGACAGGGCATATACGCAGTATTTT.

This clone was observed once. This chain uses TRBV7-9 with TRBJ2-1; 9 positions agree with TRBD2. V was clipped by 8 bases and J by 2 bases; unmatched bases: 10. Per germline, CDR1 SEHNR and CDR2 FQNEAQ (reference sequence). The CDR3 spans 16 residues. The CDR3 reads CASLNSGRGTYNEQFF. CDR3 in DNA: TGTGCCAGCCTAAATAGCGGGAGAGGAACCTACAATGAGCAGTTCTTC.

The chain links TRBV7-2 to TRBJ1-5; 8 bases are shared with TRBD1. J lost 0 bases, V lost 6 bases, and 4 bases had no gene match. The CDR3 contains 15 residues. In germline, CDR1 is SGHTA, CDR2 FQGNSA. CDR3 sequence reads: CASSSGTGSNQPQHF. The CDR3 region has the DNA TGTGCCAGCAGTTCCGGGACAGGTAGCAATCAGCCCCAGCATTTT.

The gene calls are TRBV29-1 and TRBJ2-3; 9 bases fit TRBD1. Germline CDR1 SQVTM, CDR2 ANQGSEA. The CDR3 is made up of 14 amino acids. Germline trimming cut 6 bases from V and 2 bases from J; bases unmatched to any gene: 6. The chain's CDR3 is CSVVRTGATDTQYF. CDR3 coding DNA: TGCAGCGTCGTTCGGACAGGGGCCACAGATACGCAGTATTTT.

A few counts support this clone. The rearrangement links TRBV15 to TRBJ1-6; 7 nucleotides align to TRBD1. The V segment lost 0 bases and the J segment 6 bases; nucleotides outside the gene matches: 5. Germline CDR1 and CDR2: LNHNV and YYDKDF (reference sequence). The CDR3 consists of 16 residues. The CDR3 here is CATSRDLGDSNSPLHF. CDR3 coding DNA: TGTGCCACCAGCAGAGATCTAGGGGACAGTAATTCACCCCTCCACTTT.

The gene calls are TRBV12-3 or TRBV12-4 and TRBJ1-1, with 7 bases that match TRBD1. This CDR3 is 13 amino acids long. V lost 5 bases to trimming and J lost 5 bases; unmatched junction nucleotides: 5. Written as DNA, the CDR3 is TGTGCCAGCAGTCAGGACAGGAAGACTGAAGCTTTCTTT. Translating it yields CASSQDRKTEAFF.

This clone was recorded once. The rearrangement joins TRBV19 to TRBJ1-6; 8 bases match TRBD1. V lost 10 bases and J lost 8; bases outside the gene matches: 7. The CDR3 extends over 13 amino acids. Germline V gives CDR1 LNHDA, CDR2 SQIVND (reference sequence). The chain's CDR3 is CATGGQGYSPLHF. Here the CDR3 DNA reads TGTGCCACCGGAGGACAGGGTTATTCACCCCTCCACTTT.

Here the CDR3 reads CASTVIGGAINYGYTF. CDR3 nucleotides: TGTGCCAGCACCGTCATAGGGGGAGCCATTAACTATGGCTACACCTTC. The rearrangement joins TRBV7-9 to TRBJ1-2; perhaps TRBD1 as D (6 bases). The CDR3 is 16 residues long. The germline V and J ends were trimmed by 7 bases and 1 base, with 19 bases remaining between them. Germline values: CDR1 SEHNR, CDR2 FQNEAQ (reference sequence).

V and J are TRBV30 and TRBJ2-5; D possibly corresponds to TRBD2 (6 bases). This CDR3 comprises 17 residues. The germline CDR1 and CDR2 sequences are GTSNPN and SVGIG (reference sequence). With 2 bases removed from V and 4 bases from J, the gap between germline ends came to 23 bases. Here the CDR3 reads CAWSLPWGRRRGETQYF. The CDR3 DNA sequence: TGTGCCTGGAGTCTGCCCTGGGGGAGGCGCCGGGGAGAGACCCAGTACTTC.